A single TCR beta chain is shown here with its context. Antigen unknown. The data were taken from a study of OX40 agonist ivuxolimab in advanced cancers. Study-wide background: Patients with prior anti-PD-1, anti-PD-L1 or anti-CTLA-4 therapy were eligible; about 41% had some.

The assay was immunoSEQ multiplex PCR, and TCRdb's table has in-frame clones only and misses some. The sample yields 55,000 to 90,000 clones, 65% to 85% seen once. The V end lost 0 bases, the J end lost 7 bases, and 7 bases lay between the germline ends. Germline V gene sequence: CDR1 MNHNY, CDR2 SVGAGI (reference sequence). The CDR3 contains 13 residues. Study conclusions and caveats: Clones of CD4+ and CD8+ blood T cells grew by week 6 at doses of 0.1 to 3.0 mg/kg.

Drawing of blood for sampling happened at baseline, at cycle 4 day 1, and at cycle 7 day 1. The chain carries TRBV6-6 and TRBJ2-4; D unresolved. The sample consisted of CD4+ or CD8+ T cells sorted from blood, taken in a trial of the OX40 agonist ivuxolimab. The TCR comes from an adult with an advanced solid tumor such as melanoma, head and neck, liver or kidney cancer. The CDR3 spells CASSYSTVNIQYF. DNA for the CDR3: TGTGCCAGCAGTTACTCGACCGTGAACATTCAGTACTTC.